Below, 22 T cell receptor beta chains from the same sample are listed, as sequenced in a study of T cells after yellow fever vaccination. TCRdb called the 5' RACE reads again in MiXCR, with one record for every CDR3 protein. The table has about 99,000 distinct CDR3 sequences, roughly 5.8% seen once. The sequencing here drew on CD8+ T cells sorted from PBMCs, taken 10 days after the yellow fever booster vaccination. The receptors were gathered from a man younger than 35 who received the YFV17D yellow fever vaccine.

The V call is TRBV12-3 or TRBV12-4, the J call TRBJ1-6, with D maybe TRBD1 (6 bases). Trimming stripped 6 bases from V and 9 bases from J, with 12 bases between. This CDR3 region has 13 residues. The DNA for the CDR3 is TGTGCCAGCAGGGAACAGGGATTTTCACCCCTCCACTTT. As protein: CASREQGFSPLHF.

This chain connects TRBV24-1 to TRBJ2-1; 13 bases align to TRBD2. Per the germline V gene, CDR1 is KGHDR and CDR2 is SFDVKD. The CDR3 spans 14 residues. The V gene end was trimmed by 7 bases and the J gene end by 6 bases; junction bases not matched to a gene: 2. In DNA form, the CDR3 reads TGTGCCACCAGCGGGACTAGCGGGGTCAATGAGCAGTTCTTC. Translating gives CATSGTSGVNEQFF.

This clonotype was seen only a few times. This chain uses TRBV3-2 with TRBJ2-7; TRBD2 is the table's D call, not checked against the DNA. TRBV3-2 is recorded as a pseudogene. This CDR3 has 19 amino acids. CDR3 in DNA: TGTGCCAGCAGCCAAGTGTGGAGATACAGGGGTGGACTAGCAGACGAGCAGTACGTC. This translates into CASSQVWRYRGGLADEQYV.

Ten or more counts support this clonotype. The rearrangement joins TRBV29-1 to TRBJ2-2; no reliable D call. Trimming removed 6 bases at V and 4 bases at J, with 6 bases between. Looked up from germline, CDR1 is SQVTM and CDR2 is ANQGSEA. The CDR3 has 11 amino acids. The CDR3 DNA reads as TGCAGCGTGCTGGTCACCGGGGAGCTGTTTTTT. It codes for CSVLVTGELFF.

This clonotype was recorded many times. The chain recombines TRBV7-2 with TRBJ2-3; 10 bases agree with TRBD2. Per the germline V gene, CDR1 is SGHTA and CDR2 is FQGNSA. The CDR3 is 16 residues long. Germline trimming cut 1 base from V and 5 bases from J; bases unmatched to any gene: 6. The CDR3 region has the DNA TGTGCCAGCAGCTTAGGAAGCGGGGGGGCCCGAGATACGCAGTATTTT. Protein product: CASSLGSGGARDTQYF.

This chain connects TRBV5-1 to TRBJ2-7; the D gene is possibly TRBD2 (5 bases). V lost 5 bases to trimming and J lost 0 bases, with 15 bases between them. Germline V gives CDR1 SGHRS, CDR2 YFSETQ. This CDR3 contains 15 residues. DNA for the CDR3: TGCGCCAGCAGTCCGTCGCGAGGGAGCTCCTACGAGCAGTACTTC. Its protein is CASSPSRGSSYEQYF.

This sequence joins TRBV11-2 and TRBJ2-1, with 10 bases lining up with TRBD1. The CDR3 has 12 residues. The ends lost 4 bases at V and 15 bases at J; junction bases unmatched: 6. Germline CDR1 is SGHAT and CDR2 is FQNNGV. The CDR3 sequence is CASSSSTGGTFF. The CDR3 nucleotides are TGTGCCAGCAGCTCTTCGACAGGGGGCACGTTCTTC.

This clonotype was detected a few times. The chain employs TRBV9 and TRBJ2-2; 9 bases line up with TRBD1. V dropped 2 bases and J dropped 3; count of bases not matched to a gene: 2. Germline CDR1 reads SGDLS; CDR2 reads YYNGEE. The CDR3 sequence is 15 residues long. CDR3 protein: CASSVRTGDTGELFF. The CDR3 nucleotides read TGTGCCAGCAGCGTCCGGACAGGGGACACCGGGGAGCTGTTTTTT.

This clonotype was counted ten times or more. The chain uses TRBV7-9 and TRBJ2-1; 9 bases match TRBD2. Germline V gene lookup returns CDR1 SEHNR and CDR2 FQNEAQ (reference sequence). This CDR3 region has 16 residues. The V segment lost 5 bases and the J segment 4 bases; nucleotides outside the gene matches: 9. CDR3: CASSPATSGLYNEQFF. CDR3 nucleotide sequence: TGTGCCAGCAGCCCGGCTACTAGCGGGCTATACAATGAGCAGTTCTTC.

This clonotype was counted a few times. The CDR3 sequence: CASSQGGGGEKLFF. Here the CDR3 DNA reads TGTGCCAGCAGCCAGGGTGGGGGAGGTGAAAAACTGTTTTTT. J is TRBJ1-4 and V is TRBV5-4; D possibly corresponds to TRBD1 (5 bases). Trimming left V 4 bases short and J 7 bases short, with 14 bases between. This CDR3 has 14 residues. Germline loops: CDR1 SGHNT, CDR2 YYREEE (reference sequence).

This clonotype was seen repeatedly, ten times or more. The genes are TRBV7-9 and TRBJ2-1, with D uncertain. In germline, CDR1 is SEHNR, CDR2 FQNEAQ (reference sequence). V dropped 1 base and J dropped 9 bases, with 10 bases sitting between them. CDR3 length: 13 residues. The CDR3 is CASSLDSLPEQFF. The CDR3 DNA reads as TGTGCCAGCAGCTTAGACAGTCTCCCTGAGCAGTTCTTC.

The rearrangement uses TRBV29-1 and TRBJ2-7; D perhaps matches TRBD1 (5 bases). This CDR3 has 12 residues. The germline gives CDR1 SQVTM, CDR2 ANQGSEA. Deletions cut 5 bases from V and 3 bases from J, with 11 bases between. This chain's CDR3 is CSVFLDNYEQYF. CDR3 DNA sequence: TGCAGCGTTTTCCTGGACAACTACGAGCAGTACTTC.

This clonotype showed up just a few times. V usage is TRBV2 and J usage is TRBJ2-5, with 10 bases that match TRBD1. V gave up 7 bases and J gave up 5 bases; unmatched junction bases: 10. The CDR3 totals 15 residues. The germline V gene encodes CDR1 SNHLY and CDR2 FYNNEI. The chain's CDR3 is CASTGTGATEETQYF. The CDR3 region has the DNA TGTGCCAGCACAGGGACAGGGGCGACTGAGGAGACCCAGTACTTC.

The sample holds many counts of this clonotype. J is TRBJ2-4 and V is TRBV4-1; D remains unclear. CDR3 length: 17 residues. With 3 bases removed from V and 0 bases from J, the gap between germline ends came to 15 bases. The germline CDR1 and CDR2 sequences are MGHRA and YSYEKL. CDR3 residues: CASSHTWATVAKNIQYF. The CDR3 DNA reads TGCGCCAGCAGCCACACTTGGGCCACAGTAGCCAAAAACATTCAGTACTTC.

The table lists this clonotype with many counts. V is TRBV7-8 and J is TRBJ2-1, with TRBD2 matching 10 bases. The CDR3 runs to 14 residues. The V and J ends lost 3 bases and 10 bases, in that order; junction bases with no gene match: 6. Germline CDR1 SGHVS, CDR2 FQNEAQ. The CDR3 protein is CASSFSGGPSEQFF. The CDR3 DNA is TGTGCCAGCAGCTTTAGCGGGGGGCCCTCGGAGCAGTTCTTC.

This sequence joins TRBV15 and TRBJ2-5; 11 bases align to TRBD1. The V and J ends lost 2 bases and 6 bases, in that order; junction bases with no gene match: 5. The CDR3 contains 15 residues. Germline V gives CDR1 LNHNV, CDR2 YYDKDF (reference sequence). CDR3 nucleotides: TGTGCCACCAGCAGACCAGGGACAGGGGGGCAGACCCAGTACTTC. It is translated as CATSRPGTGGQTQYF.

In its sample, this clonotype was seen a few times. The chain is built from TRBV19 and TRBJ1-4; D ambiguous. This CDR3 has 12 amino acids. Germline assignment: CDR1 LNHDA and CDR2 SQIVND (reference sequence). Trimming stripped 11 bases from V and 3 bases from J, with 10 bases between. In DNA, the CDR3 is TGTGCCTCATTGGGTGCTAATGAAAAACTGTTTTTT. It specifies CASLGANEKLFF.

A few counts support this clonotype. The chain combines TRBV6-6 with TRBJ2-7, with TRBD2 as a possible D gene (6 bases). Germline assignment: CDR1 MNHNY and CDR2 SVGAGI (reference sequence). This CDR3 contains 16 residues. V lost 0 bases and J lost 2, with 14 bases in between. CDR3 DNA: TGTGCCAGCAGTTACTCGGGGGGTATGCCTCCCTACGAGCAGTACTTC. Translating it yields CASSYSGGMPPYEQYF.

This clonotype has only a few counts. This chain joins TRBV29-1 and TRBJ1-2; 7 bases align to TRBD1. This CDR3 has 14 residues. Unmatched junction bases numbered 13, after V lost 6 bases and J lost 6 bases. In germline, CDR1 is SQVTM, CDR2 ANQGSEA. Written as DNA, the CDR3 is TGCAGCGTCCTCCCGCCAGGGACAGACCATGGCTACACCTTC. Its translation is CSVLPPGTDHGYTF.

In this sample, this clonotype turned up many times. The CDR3 nucleotides are TGCGCCAGCAGCTTGGGCACGCTTAACTATGGCTACACCTTC. It codes for CASSLGTLNYGYTF. The chain is built from TRBV5-1 and TRBJ1-2, with D uncertain. There are 14 residues in the CDR3. The V gene's germline CDR1 is SGHRS and CDR2 YFSETQ. The ends were cut back, 0 bases at V and 1 base at J, with 7 bases in the middle. Full variable domain (missing parts from reference TRBV5-1 and TRBJ1-2): KAGVTQTPRYLIKTRGQQVTLSCSPISGHRSVSWYQQTPGQGLQFLFEYFSETQRNKGNFPGRFSGRQFSNSRSEMNVSTLELGDSALYLCASSLGTLNYGYTFGSGTRLTVV.

This clonotype has only a few counts. The V call is TRBV3-1, the J call TRBJ2-1; unclear D gene. Trimming took off 4 bases at V and 2 bases at J, with 15 bases between the two ends. The CDR3 is made up of 16 amino acids. Germline V gene lookup returns CDR1 LGHDT and CDR2 YNNKEL (reference sequence). CDR3 DNA: TGTGCCAGCAGCCGCCCGGGTCGGTCGGCCTACAATGAGCAGTTCTTC. It specifies CASSRPGRSAYNEQFF.

The chain uses TRBV18 and TRBJ1-1; D may be TRBD1 (5 bases). CDR3 length equals 14 residues. CDR1 and CDR2 (germline): KGHSH, LQKENI. V dropped 3 bases and J dropped 4 bases, with 12 bases sitting between them. The DNA of the CDR3 is TGTGCCAGCTCACCGGGGGGAATACTCACTGAAGCTTTCTTT. The encoded protein is CASSPGGILTEAFF.